One sample yielded the 18 T cell receptor beta chains listed below, sequenced in a study of blood T cell repertoires in COVID-19. Produced via immunoSEQ multiplex PCR; TCRdb's table is partial and in-frame only. The sample has almost 400,000 clones; more than 75% are singletons. The sample consisted of PBMCs or T cells enriched from blood (not recorded which). The receptors come from a woman in her twenties or thirties with acute COVID-19.

V usage is TRBV6-2 or TRBV6-3 and J usage is TRBJ2-7, with TRBD2 identical over 7 bases. V trimming: 0 bases; J trimming: 2 bases; junction bases outside the gene matches: 4. Looked up from germline, CDR1 is MNHEY and CDR2 is SVGEGT. The CDR3 contains 15 residues. CDR3 nucleotides: TGTGCCAGCAGTTACTCAAAAGCGGGACCCTACGAGCAGTACTTC. Protein: CASSYSKAGPYEQYF.

This sequence joins TRBV18 and TRBJ2-3; possibly TRBD2 for D (5 bases). Trimming pared 3 bases from V and 3 bases from J, leaving 10 bases between. This CDR3 spans 14 amino acids. In germline, CDR1 is KGHSH, CDR2 LQKENI. The CDR3 DNA follows: TGTGCCAGCTCACCTACCTGGAGGACAGATACGCAGTATTTT. Its translation: CASSPTWRTDTQYF.

V is TRBV6-5 and J is TRBJ2-1, with 8 bases aligning to TRBD1. The CDR3 runs to 13 residues. Germline CDR1 MNHEY, CDR2 SVGAGI. The V segment lost 0 bases and the J segment 11 bases; nucleotides outside the gene matches: 3. The chain's CDR3 is CASSYSDRGQQFF. DNA of the CDR3: TGTGCCAGCAGTTACTCCGACAGGGGCCAGCAGTTCTTC.

The chain couples TRBV7-2 to TRBJ2-5; 10 bases are a match to TRBD2. Germline V CDR1 and CDR2: SGHTA, FQGNSA. J lost 5 bases, V lost 1 base, and 4 bases had no gene match. This CDR3 region has 15 residues. The CDR3 DNA sequence: TGTGCCAGCAGCTTAGTTCCAGCGGGGGGGGAGACCCAGTACTTC. Protein product: CASSLVPAGGETQYF.

The chain has TRBV5-1 and TRBJ2-1; 7 nucleotides agree with TRBD2. The ends lost 7 bases at V and 0 bases at J; junction bases unmatched: 4. The CDR3 runs 14 residues. Germline V lookup: CDR1 SGHRS, CDR2 YFSETQ. The CDR3 nucleotides read TGCGCCAGCCAAGCGGGGAACTCCTACAATGAGCAGTTCTTC. Its translation: CASQAGNSYNEQFF.

Note on this clone: Mismatch with germline at one junction end may stem from a read error. V and J are TRBV29-1 and TRBJ2-5, with D hard to call. CDR1 is SQVTM and CDR2 is ANQGSEA in the germline V gene. This CDR3 comprises 8 residues. The CDR3, as DNA: TGCAGCGCCTCGGGTCCACACTTC. Residues: CSASGPHF.

The V call is TRBV30, the J call TRBJ1-1, with a possible D match to TRBD1 (6 bases). CDR3 length: 12 amino acids. Germline V gene lookup returns CDR1 GTSNPN and CDR2 SVGIG (reference sequence). Trimming left V 5 bases short and J 2 bases short, with 9 bases between. The CDR3 is CAWLQGNTEAFF. The CDR3 nucleotides read TGTGCCTGGCTACAGGGAAACACTGAAGCTTTCTTT. The full variable domain, completed using reference TRBV30 and TRBJ1-1, is SQTIHQWPATLVQPVGSPLSLECTVEGTSNPNLYWYRQAAGRGLQLLFYSVGIGQISSEVPQNLSASRPQDRQFILSSKKLLLSDSGFYLCAWLQGNTEAFFGQGTRLTVV.

This chain uses TRBV30 with TRBJ2-7, with 11 bases identical to TRBD2. CDR3 size: 15 residues. Unmatched junction bases numbered 9, after V lost 2 bases and J lost 6 bases. Looked up from germline, CDR1 is GTSNPN and CDR2 is SVGIG (reference sequence). In DNA form, the CDR3 reads TGTGCCTGGAGTCCAAGACTAGCGGGGTTAAGCGAGCAGTACTTC. Protein: CAWSPRLAGLSEQYF.

This rearrangement joins TRBV5-6 to TRBJ1-2; D call uncertain. V was trimmed by 5 bases and J by 4 bases, leaving 18 bases between them. Germline V gene sequence: CDR1 SGHDT, CDR2 YYEEEE. The CDR3 loop spans 15 amino acids. The CDR3 nucleotides read TGTGCCAGCAGACTATTAGATTCGCGAGCCTATGGCTACACCTTC. The encoded protein is CASRLLDSRAYGYTF.

The chain links TRBV19 to TRBJ2-2; D might be TRBD1 (6 bases). This CDR3 is built from 15 residues. Germline CDR1 is LNHDA and CDR2 is SQIVND (reference sequence). Trimming left V 1 base short and J 7 bases short, with 13 bases between. The CDR3, as DNA: TGTGCCAGTAGTATAGGGCAGGGGTTTTTCGGGGAGCTGTTTTTT. This gives the protein CASSIGQGFFGELFF.

The CDR3 region has the DNA TGCGCCAGCAGCGTAGACAGGGAAAACTATGGCTACACCTTC. Encoded protein: CASSVDRENYGYTF. The V and J genes are TRBV5-1 and TRBJ1-2, with TRBD1 identical over 7 bases. The CDR3 length is 14 residues. V lost 4 bases to trimming and J lost 2 bases; unmatched junction nucleotides: 5. CDR1 and CDR2 from the germline V gene are SGHRS and YFSETQ.

The rearrangement links TRBV6-5 to TRBJ2-7; perhaps TRBD1 as D (6 bases). The germline V and J ends were trimmed by 5 bases and 2 bases, with 13 bases remaining between them. Looked up from germline, CDR1 is MNHEY and CDR2 is SVGAGI. The CDR3 covers 14 residues. The CDR3 reads CASSPEEGAYEQYF. CDR3 coding DNA: TGTGCCAGCAGTCCCGAAGAGGGGGCCTACGAGCAGTACTTC.

The chain is built from TRBV7-2 and TRBJ2-3; TRBD2 aligns across 11 bases. Unmatched junction bases numbered 5, after V lost 3 bases and J lost 0 bases. The CDR3 runs 17 residues. Germline-derived CDR1 and CDR2 are SGHTA and FQGNSA. The CDR3 nucleotides are TGTGCCAGCAGCTTGTCTAGCGGGGGGTCAAGCACAGATACGCAGTATTTT. Its protein product is CASSLSSGGSSTDTQYF.

The chain uses TRBV23-1 and TRBJ1-3, with no clear D. TRBV23-1 is labeled an ORF, and its function is uncertain. The CDR3 runs 21 residues. Trimming stripped 8 bases from V and 0 bases from J, with 32 bases between. The CDR3 is CASFQFAGGPQPHLSGNTIYF. CDR3 coding DNA: TGCGCCAGCTTTCAATTCGCGGGAGGTCCCCAGCCCCACCTCTCTGGAAACACCATATATTTT.

The chain uses TRBV25-1 and TRBJ2-7; TRBD1 might be the D (5 bases). CDR3 length: 13 residues. The germline CDR1 and CDR2 sequences are MGHDK and SYGVNS. The V end was cut by 3 bases, the J end by 3 bases, with 9 bases between. CDR3 nucleotides: TGTGCCAGCAGTGAGTGGACATACTACGAGCAGTACTTC. This translates into CASSEWTYYEQYF.

The chain combines TRBV5-6 with TRBJ2-7; TRBD2 matches at 9 bases. V shed 3 bases and J 1 base; nucleotides not matched to a gene: 14. The CDR3 is 18 amino acids. Per germline, CDR1 SGHDT and CDR2 YYEEEE. For the CDR3, the DNA is TGTGCCAGCAGCTCCTTAGGAGCGGGGGGCCTAATTTCCTACGAGCAGTACTTC. Translated: CASSSLGAGGLISYEQYF.

The rearrangement joins TRBV5-1 to TRBJ2-1; weak D call: TRBD1 (6 bases). V was trimmed by 5 bases and J by 7 bases, leaving 13 bases between them. In germline, CDR1 is SGHRS, CDR2 YFSETQ. This CDR3 is built from 13 residues. CDR3 loop: CASSSTGWNEQFF. CDR3 bases: TGCGCCAGCAGTTCTACAGGGTGGAATGAGCAGTTCTTC.

The chain combines TRBV5-6 with TRBJ2-1; 8 bases are a match to TRBD2. CDR1 and CDR2 from the germline V gene are SGHDT and YYEEEE. Trimming at V came to 2 bases and at J to 15 bases, leaving 4 bases not matched to a gene. CDR3 size: 11 residues. The CDR3, as DNA: TGTGCCAGCAGCTTCACAGGACTAGCGTTCTTC. This sequence encodes CASSFTGLAFF.